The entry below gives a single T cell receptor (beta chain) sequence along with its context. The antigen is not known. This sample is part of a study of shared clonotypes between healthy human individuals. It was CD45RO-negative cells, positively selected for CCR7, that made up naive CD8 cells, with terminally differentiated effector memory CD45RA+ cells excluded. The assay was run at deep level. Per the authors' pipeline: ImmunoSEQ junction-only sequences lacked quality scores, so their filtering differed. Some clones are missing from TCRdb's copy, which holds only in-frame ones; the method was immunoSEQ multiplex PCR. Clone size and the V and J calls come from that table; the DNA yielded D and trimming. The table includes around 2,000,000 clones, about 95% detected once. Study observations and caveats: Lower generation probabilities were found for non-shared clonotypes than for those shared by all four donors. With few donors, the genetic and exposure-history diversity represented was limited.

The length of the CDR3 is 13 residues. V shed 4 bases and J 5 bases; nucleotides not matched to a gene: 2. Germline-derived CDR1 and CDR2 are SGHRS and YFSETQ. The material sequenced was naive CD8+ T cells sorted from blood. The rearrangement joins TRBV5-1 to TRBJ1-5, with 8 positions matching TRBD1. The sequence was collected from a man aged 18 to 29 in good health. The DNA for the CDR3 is TGCGCCAGCAGCATGGACAGGGATCAGCCCCAGCATTTT. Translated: CASSMDRDQPQHF.